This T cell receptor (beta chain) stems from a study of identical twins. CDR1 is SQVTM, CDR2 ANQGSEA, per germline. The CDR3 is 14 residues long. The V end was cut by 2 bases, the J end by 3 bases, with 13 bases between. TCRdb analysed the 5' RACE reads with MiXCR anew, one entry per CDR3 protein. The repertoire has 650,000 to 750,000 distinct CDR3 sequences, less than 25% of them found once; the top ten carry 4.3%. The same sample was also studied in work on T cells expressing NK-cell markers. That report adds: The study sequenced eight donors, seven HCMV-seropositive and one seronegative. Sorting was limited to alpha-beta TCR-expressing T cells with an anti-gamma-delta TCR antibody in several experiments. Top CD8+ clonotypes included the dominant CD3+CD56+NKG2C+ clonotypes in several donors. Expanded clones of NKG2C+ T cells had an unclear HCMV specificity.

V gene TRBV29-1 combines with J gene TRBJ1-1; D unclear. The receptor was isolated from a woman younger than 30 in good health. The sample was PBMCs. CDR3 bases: TGCAGCGTTGAATACCGGGGAAAGGACACTGAAGCTTTCTTT. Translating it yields CSVEYRGKDTEAFF.